Shown below are 7 T cell receptor beta chains from a single sample sequenced in a study of patients and donors after allogeneic stem cell transplantation. TCRdb ran MiXCR on the RT-PCR reads and lists one entry per CDR3 protein. The sample includes approximately 160,000 distinct CDR3 sequences, 30% of them seen just once. The specimen was blood, either unsorted or a sorted T cell fraction (not recorded which). The receptors come from a human donor who was either an allogeneic HSCT recipient or a stem cell or donor lymphocyte infusion donor (not recorded which). It is not recorded whose cells these are; they may come from a transplant donor.

The CDR3 region has the DNA TGTGCCAGCAGTTTAATAGCGGGGCATGGCACTGAAGCTTTCTTT. The encoded protein is CASSLIAGHGTEAFF. The V and J genes are TRBV27 and TRBJ1-1; possible D gene TRBD1, 5 bases. Per germline, CDR1 MNHEY and CDR2 SMNVEV (reference sequence). V dropped 2 bases and J dropped 4 bases, with 14 bases sitting between them. The CDR3 is made up of 15 amino acids.

Only a few counts were recorded for this clonotype. The chain uses TRBV12-3 or TRBV12-4 and TRBJ2-1; no clear D. This CDR3 comprises 11 residues. Deletions cut 5 bases from V and 7 bases from J, with 6 bases between. The CDR3 DNA is TGTGCCAGCAGTCGATTAAATGAGCAGTTCTTC. Its translation: CASSRLNEQFF.

This rearrangement joins TRBV7-9 to TRBJ2-7; 11 positions agree with TRBD2. This CDR3 is 17 amino acids long. After removal of 1 base from V and 3 bases from J, the junction contained 8 bases not matched to a gene. Germline assignment: CDR1 SEHNR and CDR2 FQNEAQ (reference sequence). The CDR3 DNA is TGTGCCAGCAGCTTAGAACCGGGACTAGCGGCTATCTACGAGCAGTACTTC. It is translated as CASSLEPGLAAIYEQYF.

The chain carries TRBV14 and TRBJ1-3; D is ambiguous. Germline V lookup: CDR1 SGHDN, CDR2 FVKESK. Trimming removed 4 bases from V and 0 bases from J, with 10 bases in between. This CDR3 contains 15 residues. CDR3 coding DNA: TGTGCCAGCAGCCGAGTTTCAAGCTCTGGAAACACCATATATTTT. Translated: CASSRVSSSGNTIYF.

The chain is built from TRBV7-8 and TRBJ2-4; D is undetermined. The germline V and J ends were trimmed by 1 base and 0 bases, with 13 bases remaining between them. This CDR3 is built from 17 residues. Germline V gene data show CDR1 as SGHVS and CDR2 as FQNEAQ. In DNA form, the CDR3 reads TGTGCCAGCAGCTTAGGGCGGCAGATCTTAGCCAAAAACATTCAGTACTTC. It codes for CASSLGRQILAKNIQYF.

This chain links TRBV12-3 or TRBV12-4 with TRBJ1-2; weak D call: TRBD1 (5 bases). The V and J ends lost 3 bases and 5 bases respectively, with 13 bases between them. CDR3 length: 14 residues. CDR3: CASSLGHLSYGYTF. The CDR3 DNA sequence: TGTGCCAGCAGTTTGGGGCACCTGAGTTATGGCTACACCTTC.

This clonotype was found a few times. The V and J genes are TRBV4-3 and TRBJ2-5; D might be TRBD1 or TRBD2, each matching 5 bases. V shed 0 bases and J shed 2 bases, with 19 bases lying between them. The CDR3 extends over 18 amino acids. Looked up from germline, CDR1 is LGHNA and CDR2 is YSLEER. CDR3 sequence (DNA): TGCGCCAGCAGCCAAGACCTCTCCCCAGGGACCGGGCAAGAGACCCAGTACTTC. Amino acid sequence: CASSQDLSPGTGQETQYF.